Each of the 9 T cell receptor beta chains below was sequenced from the same sample in a study of cytomegalovirus exposure and HLA in healthy donors. Primers: 60 Vbeta forward and 13 Jbeta reverse. Sequencing was performed with immunoSEQ multiplex PCR; in TCRdb, only in-frame clones are kept and a portion is missing. The profile shows hundreds of thousands of clones, 82% of them singletons. The sample taken for sequencing was PBMCs. Source of these receptors: a man in his forties in good health and CMV-seropositive.

The chain's CDR3 is CASRYQGAVGNTIYF. CDR3 in DNA: TGTGCCAGCCGATACCAGGGGGCCGTTGGAAACACCATATATTTT. The chain carries TRBV7-9 and TRBJ1-3; 8 nucleotides align to TRBD1. The trim removed 8 bases at V and 3 bases at J, leaving 9 bases unmatched. CDR1 is SEHNR and CDR2 is FQNEAQ in the germline V gene (reference sequence). CDR3 size: 15 residues.

The V call is TRBV19, the J call TRBJ2-3, with TRBD1 identical over 7 bases. The germline gives CDR1 LNHDA, CDR2 SQIVND (reference sequence). J lost 6 bases, V lost 4 bases, and 13 bases had no gene match. The CDR3 has 16 residues. The CDR3 sequence: CASSKRQGTSRDTQYF. The CDR3, as DNA: TGTGCCAGTAGTAAACGACAGGGAACGAGTAGGGATACGCAGTATTTT.

The CDR3 protein is CASSWRLAEGYNEQFF. In DNA form, the CDR3 reads TGTGCCAGCAGCTGGCGACTAGCGGAGGGCTACAATGAGCAGTTCTTC. The rearrangement uses TRBV5-6 and TRBJ2-1, with 9 bases aligning to TRBD2. There are 16 residues in the CDR3. Germline CDR1 and CDR2: SGHDT and YYEEEE. The V segment lost 3 bases and the J segment 3 bases; nucleotides outside the gene matches: 7. The variable domain in full, with the rest retrieved from reference TRBV5-6 and TRBJ2-1, is DAGVTQSPTHLIKTRGQQVTLRCSPKSGHDTVSWYQQALGQGPQFIFQYYEEEERQRGNFPDRFSGHQFPNYSSELNVNALLLGDSALYLCASSWRLAEGYNEQFFGPGTRLTVL.

CDR3 sequence: CAMGGLKWTDTQYF. CDR3 bases: TGTGCCATGGGCGGACTAAAATGGACAGATACGCAGTATTTT. J is TRBJ2-3 and V is TRBV2; tentatively, D is TRBD2 (6 bases). In germline, CDR1 is SNHLY, CDR2 FYNNEI. Trimming took 10 bases from V and 3 from J, leaving 17 bases between them. There are 14 residues in the CDR3.

V and J are TRBV9 and TRBJ2-5; D is possibly TRBD2 (5 bases). With 0 bases removed from V and 5 bases from J, the gap between germline ends came to 11 bases. This CDR3 contains 14 residues. The germline CDR1 and CDR2 sequences are SGDLS and YYNGEE. The CDR3 coding sequence is TGTGCCAGCAGCGTAGGTGGAGGCGGGGAGACCCAGTACTTC. Its protein product is CASSVGGGGETQYF.

The chain is built from TRBV5-4 and TRBJ2-5; TRBD1 aligns across 8 bases. In germline, CDR1 is SGHNT, CDR2 YYREEE (reference sequence). The V gene end was trimmed by 3 bases and the J gene end by 2 bases; junction bases not matched to a gene: 3. The CDR3 covers 14 residues. The CDR3 sequence: CASSSRQGQETQYF. CDR3 sequence (DNA): TGTGCCAGCAGCTCTCGACAGGGGCAAGAGACCCAGTACTTC.

The chain has TRBV19 and TRBJ2-1; 11 nucleotides agree with TRBD2. The CDR3 covers 16 residues. Germline CDR1 is LNHDA and CDR2 is SQIVND (reference sequence). The J segment lost 6 bases and the V segment lost 5 bases, leaving 9 bases of the junction unmatched. CDR3 residues: CASSPGTSGRINEQFF. The CDR3 DNA reads as TGTGCCAGTAGTCCCGGAACTAGCGGGAGAATCAATGAGCAGTTCTTC.

The V gene is TRBV7-9, the J gene TRBJ2-7; 9 bases align to TRBD1. Looked up from germline, CDR1 is SEHNR and CDR2 is FQNEAQ (reference sequence). V trimming: 2 bases; J trimming: 5 bases; junction bases outside the gene matches: 4. The CDR3 is 14 residues long. The CDR3, as DNA: TGTGCCAGCAGCTTAATGGGACAGGGCCACGAGCAGTACGTC. Its protein is CASSLMGQGHEQYV.

Only a few counts were recorded for this clone. The J gene is TRBJ2-4, the V gene TRBV5-1; the match to TRBD1 covers 9 bases. Germline lookup yields CDR1 SGHRS and CDR2 YFSETQ. V lost 2 bases and J lost 6; bases outside the gene matches: 6. CDR3 size: 15 residues. Here the CDR3 DNA reads TGCGCCAGCAGCTTTGACGGGGACAGGGCAAACATTCAGTACTTC. The encoded protein is CASSFDGDRANIQYF. The variable domain in full, with the rest retrieved from reference TRBV5-1 and TRBJ2-4, is KAGVTQTPRYLIKTRGQQVTLSCSPISGHRSVSWYQQTPGQGLQFLFEYFSETQRNKGNFPGRFSGRQFSNSRSEMNVSTLELGDSALYLCASSFDGDRANIQYFGAGTRLSVL.